Presented here are 20 T cell receptor beta chains from one specimen sequenced in a study of cytomegalovirus exposure and HLA in healthy donors. 60 Vbeta and 13 Jbeta primers were used in PCR. TCRdb's table, derived via immunoSEQ multiplex PCR, lists solely in-frame clones and lacks some. The sample has about 150,000 clones; under 75% are singletons. The sequenced sample was PBMCs. The receptor source for this set is a woman in her sixties or seventies in good health and CMV-seropositive.

V usage is TRBV19 and J usage is TRBJ1-5; 7 nucleotides agree with TRBD1. The CDR3 is made up of 14 amino acids. Trimming removed 6 bases from V and 3 bases from J; junction bases left unmatched: 5. Germline values: CDR1 LNHDA, CDR2 SQIVND (reference sequence). The CDR3, as DNA: TGTGCCAGTAGCAGGGACAGCTCCAATCAGCCCCAGCATTTT. Translated, it gives CASSRDSSNQPQHF.

Only a few counts were recorded for this clone. The chain recombines TRBV5-1 with TRBJ1-4, with D unresolved. V lost 4 bases to trimming and J lost 8 bases, with 15 bases between them. CDR1 and CDR2 (germline): SGHRS, YFSETQ. The CDR3 spans 14 residues. In DNA, the CDR3 is TGCGCCAGCAGCCTTCAACCTGACGGGGAAAAACTGTTTTTT. Translation: CASSLQPDGEKLFF.

V is TRBV9 and J is TRBJ1-2; the D is unclear. Germline V lookup: CDR1 SGDLS, CDR2 YYNGEE. The CDR3 spans 16 residues. Trimming cost V 3 bases and J 3 bases, with 18 bases left between them. The CDR3 is CASSAYAEGGDYGYTF. The CDR3 region has the DNA TGTGCCAGCAGCGCCTACGCCGAGGGCGGCGACTATGGCTACACCTTC.

The V gene is TRBV4-1, the J gene TRBJ2-1, with 9 bases fitting TRBD1. Germline V gene lookup returns CDR1 MGHRA and CDR2 YSYEKL. Unmatched junction bases numbered 8, after V lost 0 bases and J lost 8 bases. The CDR3 is 16 residues long. The CDR3 protein is CASSQDRRQGVYEQFF. The DNA for the CDR3 is TGCGCCAGCAGCCAAGATAGGCGACAGGGGGTCTATGAGCAGTTCTTC.

This sequence joins TRBV27 and TRBJ2-7, with D possibly being TRBD2 (6 bases). The CDR3 has 15 amino acids. Trimming pared 3 bases from V and 5 bases from J, leaving 17 bases between. CDR1 is MNHEY and CDR2 is SMNVEV in the germline V gene (reference sequence). This CDR3 is CASSFSGAKDDEQYF. The CDR3, as DNA: TGTGCCAGCAGTTTTAGCGGAGCTAAAGACGACGAGCAGTACTTC.

The chain employs TRBV28 and TRBJ1-2; 9 bases line up with TRBD1. Per the germline V gene, CDR1 is MDHEN and CDR2 is SYDVKM. V lost 6 bases, J lost 6 bases, and 14 bases stayed unmatched. This CDR3 region has 16 residues. CDR3: CASSPRGQGVVDGYTF. Here the CDR3 DNA reads TGTGCCAGCAGCCCCCGGGGACAGGGCGTGGTAGATGGCTACACCTTC.

The genes are TRBV5-1 and TRBJ1-4; D perhaps matches TRBD1 (6 bases). The CDR3 is 14 amino acids. Trimming left V 6 bases short and J 6 bases short, with 15 bases between. Germline CDR1 and CDR2: SGHRS and YFSETQ. The CDR3: CASTGGGRDEKLFF. CDR3 DNA: TGCGCCAGCACCGGGGGGGGGCGCGATGAAAAACTGTTTTTT.

This clone has a single count. The chain recombines TRBV7-2 with TRBJ1-4, with TRBD1 matching 8 bases. Trimming took 2 bases from V and 7 from J; bases not matched to a gene: 6. The CDR3 consists of 15 residues. Germline CDR1 is SGHTA and CDR2 is FQGNSA. Here the CDR3 DNA reads TGTGCCAGCAGCTTACGGGGACAGGTTGGTGAAAAACTGTTTTTT. Encoded protein: CASSLRGQVGEKLFF.

The CDR3 DNA reads as TGTGCCTGGAGTGACGGGAGGAAGTCCTACGAGCAGTACTTC. This translates into CAWSDGRKSYEQYF. The chain recombines TRBV30 with TRBJ2-7; 7 positions match TRBD2. Germline V CDR1 and CDR2: GTSNPN, SVGIG (reference sequence). V gave up 1 base and J gave up 1 base; unmatched junction bases: 4. This CDR3 is built from 14 residues.

The rearrangement links TRBV30 to TRBJ2-1, with D possibly TRBD1 on 6 matching bases. CDR1 is GTSNPN, CDR2 SVGIG, per germline (reference sequence). CDR3 length: 16 residues. Trimming stripped 1 base from V and 2 bases from J, with 15 bases between. CDR3 protein: CAWSGGQALPYNEQFF. CDR3 DNA sequence: TGTGCCTGGAGTGGGGGGCAAGCCTTGCCCTACAATGAGCAGTTCTTC.

V usage is TRBV6-5 and J usage is TRBJ1-2, with D possibly TRBD1 on 6 matching bases. V lost 6 bases and J lost 4, with 18 bases in between. CDR3 length: 15 residues. CDR1 and CDR2 from the germline V gene are MNHEY and SVGAGI. The CDR3 sequence is CASRARAGTFYGYTF. The CDR3 nucleotides read TGTGCCAGCAGGGCTAGGGCAGGGACATTCTATGGCTACACCTTC.

The chain links TRBV18 to TRBJ2-2, with TRBD1 matching over 10 bases. This CDR3 is built from 15 residues. V gave up 3 bases and J gave up 4 bases; unmatched junction bases: 2. Per germline, CDR1 KGHSH and CDR2 LQKENI. CDR3: CASSPTGGSTGELFF. The CDR3 nucleotides read TGTGCCAGCTCACCGACAGGGGGCTCCACCGGGGAGCTGTTTTTT. The full variable domain, its missing parts supplied by reference TRBV18 and TRBJ2-2, is NAGVMQNPRHLVRRRGQEARLRCSPMKGHSHVYWYRQLPEEGLKFMVYLQKENIIDESGMPKERFSAEFPKEGPSILRIQQVVRGDSAAYFCASSPTGGSTGELFFGEGSRLTVL.

The chain joins TRBV7-2 to TRBJ1-2; no definite D call. Between the trimmed V and J ends, which lost 5 bases and 4 bases, there was a span of 14 bases. CDR1 is SGHTA, CDR2 FQGNSA, per germline. The CDR3 has 14 amino acids. CDR3 in amino acids: CASSPRGVSYGYTF. The CDR3 nucleotides read TGTGCCAGCAGCCCCCGCGGGGTTTCCTATGGCTACACCTTC.

The rearrangement uses TRBV13 and TRBJ2-1; 8 positions match TRBD1. This CDR3 is built from 13 residues. V trimming: 3 bases; J trimming: 9 bases; junction bases outside the gene matches: 4. Looked up from germline, CDR1 is PRHDT and CDR2 is FYEKMQ (reference sequence). CDR3 nucleotides: TGTGCCAGCAGCTTGGGGACAGGACTTGAGCAGTTCTTC. Protein: CASSLGTGLEQFF. The variable domain in full, completed from reference TRBV13 and TRBJ2-1, reads AAGVIQSPRHLIKEKRETATLKCYPIPRHDTVYWYQQGPGQDPQFLISFYEKMQSDKGSIPDRFSAQQFSDYHSELNMSSLELGDSALYFCASSLGTGLEQFFGPGTRLTVL.

The V gene is TRBV5-4, the J gene TRBJ2-7, with 8 bases identical to TRBD1. The CDR3 runs 16 residues. V lost 2 bases, J lost 4 bases, and 11 bases stayed unmatched. Germline CDR1 and CDR2: SGHNT and YYREEE (reference sequence). The CDR3 DNA sequence: TGTGCCAGCAGCTTTCGTCGGACAGGGAGTAGGTACGAGCAGTACTTC. It is translated as CASSFRRTGSRYEQYF.

This clone was recorded a few times. This rearrangement joins TRBV28 to TRBJ2-7; no clear D. Trimming shortened V by 7 bases and J by 3 bases, and 16 bases separated the two germline ends. The CDR3 is 14 residues long. CDR1 and CDR2 (germline): MDHEN, SYDVKM. DNA of the CDR3: TGTGCCAGCAACGACCCCATAGACATCTACGAGCAGTACTTC. Translating gives CASNDPIDIYEQYF.

The chain links TRBV18 to TRBJ2-7, with TRBD1 matching over 7 bases. V lost 5 bases, J lost 6 bases, and 7 bases stayed unmatched. Germline V CDR1 and CDR2: KGHSH, LQKENI. This CDR3 contains 13 residues. Here the CDR3 DNA reads TGTGCCAGCTCATCAGGACAGGAGGCCGAGCAGTACTTC. As protein: CASSSGQEAEQYF.

The V call is TRBV9, the J call TRBJ2-5; D is perhaps TRBD1 (5 bases). Germline V gene lookup returns CDR1 SGDLS and CDR2 YYNGEE. Trimming removed 3 bases at V and 1 base at J, with 10 bases between. The CDR3 runs to 14 residues. The CDR3 DNA reads TGTGCCAGCAGCGCGACAGCCTCCCAAGAGACCCAGTACTTC. It encodes CASSATASQETQYF.

This clone was seen only once. The CDR3 nucleotides are TGTGCCAGCAGCCTGACAGGGGGCATTGCAGATACGCAGTATTTT. Amino acid sequence: CASSLTGGIADTQYF. This chain joins TRBV7-2 and TRBJ2-3, with 10 bases aligning to TRBD1. J lost 4 bases, V lost 5 bases, and 6 bases had no gene match. The CDR3 is 15 amino acids. Germline V CDR1 and CDR2: SGHTA, FQGNSA. The complete variable domain, with remaining parts taken from reference TRBV7-2 and TRBJ2-3, reads GAGVSQSPSNKVTEKGKDVELRCDPISGHTALYWYRQSLGQGLEFLIYFQGNSAPDKSGLPSDRFSAERTGGSVSTLTIQRTQQEDSAVYLCASSLTGGIADTQYFGPGTRLTVL.

This chain connects TRBV18 to TRBJ1-3, with unresolved D. The CDR3 runs 16 residues. The germline V and J ends were trimmed by 1 base and 0 bases, with 10 bases remaining between them. Germline assignment: CDR1 KGHSH and CDR2 LQKENI. CDR3 sequence reads: CASSPQTRNSGNTIYF. The CDR3 DNA reads as TGTGCCAGCTCACCACAGACGCGGAACTCTGGAAACACCATATATTTT.